This entry features one TCR beta chain sequence. The sample originates from a study of shared clonotypes between healthy human individuals. Assay: immunoSEQ multiplex PCR; the TCRdb copy retains only in-frame clones and omits some. Here the sample spans 600,000 to 700,000 clones, around 73% being singletons. Germline V gives CDR1 SGHAT, CDR2 FQNNGV. This CDR3 region has 15 residues. The V gene lost 4 bases and the J gene lost 4 bases, with 13 bases spanning the gap. The origin of this receptor is a woman in her thirties in good health. The rearrangement uses TRBV11-2 and TRBJ2-2; tentative D call: TRBD1 (6 bases). The material sequenced was memory CD4+ T cells sorted from blood. The subset is: CD45RA-negative fraction. The CDR3 DNA reads as TGTGCCAGCAGCTCGTCCCGGACAGTCACCGGGGAGCTGTTTTTT. Its translation is CASSSSRTVTGELFF.